The T cell receptor (beta chain) described here comes from a study of T cells in Graves' hyperthyroidism and ophthalmopathy. This clonotype was seen a handful of times. Amplification of TCR beta CDR3 regions was performed using RNA transcripts as template. The study used the HTBI primer set for a first-round RT-PCR of the TCR CDR3. TCRdb re-analysed the multiplex PCR reads in MiXCR, keeping a single row per CDR3 protein. Among hundreds of thousands of distinct CDR3 sequences listed, 19% were seen once. Trimming took off 5 bases at V and 6 bases at J, with 14 bases between the two ends. This CDR3 comprises 13 residues.

This receptor was taken from a woman younger than 30 with Graves' hyperthyroidism. The sample comprised blood. V is TRBV12-3 or TRBV12-4 and J is TRBJ2-7, with D tentatively TRBD2 (5 bases). This CDR3 is CASSPSGSREQYF. Here the CDR3 DNA reads TGTGCCAGCAGTCCATCGGGGTCACGCGAGCAGTACTTC.